This TCR beta chain was documented in a study of shared clonotypes between healthy human individuals. The germline V and J ends were trimmed by 4 bases and 6 bases, with 7 bases remaining between them. The CDR3 contains 11 residues. Germline lookup yields CDR1 SGHRS and CDR2 YFSETQ. The study separated CD4+ cells into CD45RA+ naive and CD45RA-negative memory subsets. TCRdb's copy holds only in-frame clones and misses some; the assay was immunoSEQ multiplex PCR. The sample comprises approximately 2.1 million clones, 80% to 95% of which are singletons, and around 0.4% rests with the top ten. This chain joins TRBV5-1 and TRBJ1-2, with a tentative D call TRBD1 (5 bases). Source material: naive CD4+ T cells from PBMCs. Subset: CD45RA+ positively selected. The clonotype originates from a man between 18 and 29 years old in good health. Some clones in this sample may be carry-over from other donors' samples. The CDR3 coding sequence is TGCGCCAGCAGCAGGGACCATGGCTACACCTTC. It yields the protein CASSRDHGYTF.